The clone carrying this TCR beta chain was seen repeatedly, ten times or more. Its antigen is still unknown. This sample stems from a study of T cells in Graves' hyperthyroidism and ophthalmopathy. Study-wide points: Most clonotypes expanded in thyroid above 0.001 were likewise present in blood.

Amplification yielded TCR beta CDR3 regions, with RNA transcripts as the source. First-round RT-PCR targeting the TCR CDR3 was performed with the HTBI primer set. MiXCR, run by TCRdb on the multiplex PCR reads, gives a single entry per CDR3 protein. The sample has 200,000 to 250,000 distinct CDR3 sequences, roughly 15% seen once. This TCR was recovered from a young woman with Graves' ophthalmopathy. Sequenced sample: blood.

The CDR3 spells CASSFGRILDEKLFF. The DNA of the CDR3 is TGTGCCAGCAGTTTTGGGAGGATACTCGATGAAAAACTGTTTTTT. The chain employs TRBV12-3 or TRBV12-4 and TRBJ1-4; D not resolved. Trimming stripped 3 bases from V and 6 bases from J, with 14 bases between. This CDR3 region has 15 residues.